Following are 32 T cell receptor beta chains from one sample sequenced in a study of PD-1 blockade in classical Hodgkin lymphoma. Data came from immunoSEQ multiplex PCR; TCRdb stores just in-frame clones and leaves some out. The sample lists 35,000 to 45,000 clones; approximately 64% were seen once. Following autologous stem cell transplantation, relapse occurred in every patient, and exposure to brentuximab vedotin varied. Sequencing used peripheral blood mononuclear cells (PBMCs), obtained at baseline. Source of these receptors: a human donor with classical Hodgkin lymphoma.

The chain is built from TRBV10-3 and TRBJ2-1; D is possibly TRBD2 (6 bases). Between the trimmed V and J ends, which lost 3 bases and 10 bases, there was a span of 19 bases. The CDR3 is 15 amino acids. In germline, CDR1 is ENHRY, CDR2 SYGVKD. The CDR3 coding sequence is TGTGCCATCAGTGATTACGGGACTTCCACCGGGGAGCAGTTCTTC. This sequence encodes CAISDYGTSTGEQFF.

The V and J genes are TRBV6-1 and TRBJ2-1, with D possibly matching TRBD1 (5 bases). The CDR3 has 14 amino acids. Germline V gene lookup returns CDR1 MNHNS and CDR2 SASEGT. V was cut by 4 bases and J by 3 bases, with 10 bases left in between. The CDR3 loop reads CASSGGGYYNEQFF. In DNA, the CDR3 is TGTGCCAGCAGTGGGGGCGGTTACTACAATGAGCAGTTCTTC.

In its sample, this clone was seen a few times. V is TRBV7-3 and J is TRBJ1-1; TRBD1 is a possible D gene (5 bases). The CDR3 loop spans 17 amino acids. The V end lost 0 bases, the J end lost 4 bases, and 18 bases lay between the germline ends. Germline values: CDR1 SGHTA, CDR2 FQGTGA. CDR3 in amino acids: CASSLTWRGRMGTEAFF. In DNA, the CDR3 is TGTGCCAGCAGCTTAACGTGGCGGGGGAGAATGGGCACTGAAGCTTTCTTT.

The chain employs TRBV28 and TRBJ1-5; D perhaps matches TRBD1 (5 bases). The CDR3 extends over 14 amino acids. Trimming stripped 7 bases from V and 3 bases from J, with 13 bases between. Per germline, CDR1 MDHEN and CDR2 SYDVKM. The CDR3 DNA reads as TGTGCCAGCACGGCTTGGGGGGACAATCAGCCCCAGCATTTT. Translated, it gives CASTAWGDNQPQHF.

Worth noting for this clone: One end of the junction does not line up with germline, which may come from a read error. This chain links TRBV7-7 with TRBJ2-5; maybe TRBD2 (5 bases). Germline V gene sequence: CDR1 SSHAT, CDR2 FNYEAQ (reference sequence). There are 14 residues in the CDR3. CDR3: CASSLAWVKETQYF. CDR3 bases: TGTGCTAGCAGCTTAGCGTGGGTGAAGGAGACCCAGTACTTC.

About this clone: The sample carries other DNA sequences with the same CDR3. For the CDR3, the DNA is TGTGCCAGCAGTTACTCTCGATTAGCGGGGGCCTACGAGCAGTACTTC. It yields the protein CASSYSRLAGAYEQYF. This rearrangement joins TRBV6-6 to TRBJ2-7; 9 nucleotides align to TRBD2. The trim removed 0 bases at V and 2 bases at J, leaving 5 bases unmatched. CDR1 and CDR2 (germline): MNHNY, SVGAGI (reference sequence). The CDR3 runs to 16 residues.

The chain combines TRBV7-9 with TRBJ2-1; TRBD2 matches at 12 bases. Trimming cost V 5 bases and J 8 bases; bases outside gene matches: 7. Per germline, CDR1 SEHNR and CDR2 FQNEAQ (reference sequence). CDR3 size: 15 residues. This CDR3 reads CASSKGLAGTDEQFF. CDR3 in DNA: TGTGCCAGCAGCAAAGGACTAGCGGGAACCGATGAGCAGTTCTTC.

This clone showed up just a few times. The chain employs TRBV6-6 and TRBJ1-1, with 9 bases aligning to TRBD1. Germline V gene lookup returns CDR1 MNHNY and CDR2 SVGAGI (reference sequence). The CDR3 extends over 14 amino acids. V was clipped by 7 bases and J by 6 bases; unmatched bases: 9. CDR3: CASKPTGGGPEAFF. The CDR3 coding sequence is TGTGCCAGCAAACCGACAGGGGGGGGACCTGAAGCTTTCTTT.

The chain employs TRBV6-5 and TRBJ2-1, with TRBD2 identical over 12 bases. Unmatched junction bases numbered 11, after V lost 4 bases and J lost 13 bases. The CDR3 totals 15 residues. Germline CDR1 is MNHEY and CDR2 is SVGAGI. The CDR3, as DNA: TGTGCCAGCAGTTCCCCGGCTAGCGGGGGGGCCAGACAGTTCTTC. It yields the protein CASSSPASGGARQFF.

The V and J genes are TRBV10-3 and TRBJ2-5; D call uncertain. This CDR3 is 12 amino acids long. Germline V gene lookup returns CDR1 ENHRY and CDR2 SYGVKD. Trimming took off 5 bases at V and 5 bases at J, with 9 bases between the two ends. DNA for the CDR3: TGTGCCATCAGTTCGTCCGGGGAGACCCAGTACTTC. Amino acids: CAISSSGETQYF.

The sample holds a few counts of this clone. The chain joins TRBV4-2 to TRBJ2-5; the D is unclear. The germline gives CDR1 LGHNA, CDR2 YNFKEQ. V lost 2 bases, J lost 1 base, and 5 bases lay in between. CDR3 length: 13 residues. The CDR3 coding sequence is TGTGCCAGCAGCCAACTTAGCCAAGAGACCCAGTACTTC. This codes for CASSQLSQETQYF.

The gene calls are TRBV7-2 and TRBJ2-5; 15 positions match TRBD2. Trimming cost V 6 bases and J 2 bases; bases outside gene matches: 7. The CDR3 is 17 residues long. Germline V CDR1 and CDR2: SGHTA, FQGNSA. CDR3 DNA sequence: TGTGCCAGCAGATCAGGACTAGCGGGGGGGCGTCAAGAGACCCAGTACTTC. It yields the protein CASRSGLAGGRQETQYF.

This CDR3 reads CAWSGRVKGELFF. For the CDR3, the DNA is TGTGCCTGGAGTGGCAGGGTGAAGGGGGAGCTGTTTTTT. This rearrangement joins TRBV30 to TRBJ2-2, with D perhaps TRBD1 (5 bases). This CDR3 has 13 residues. The V and J ends lost 1 base and 8 bases respectively, with 11 bases between them. The germline gives CDR1 GTSNPN, CDR2 SVGIG (reference sequence).

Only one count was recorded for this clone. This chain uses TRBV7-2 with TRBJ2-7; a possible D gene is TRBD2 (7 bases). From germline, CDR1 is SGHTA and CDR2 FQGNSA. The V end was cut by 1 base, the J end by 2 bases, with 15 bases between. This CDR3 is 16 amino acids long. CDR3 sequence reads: CASSLGGGPPAYEQYF. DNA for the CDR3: TGTGCCAGCAGCTTAGGGGGGGGGCCCCCAGCCTACGAGCAGTACTTC.

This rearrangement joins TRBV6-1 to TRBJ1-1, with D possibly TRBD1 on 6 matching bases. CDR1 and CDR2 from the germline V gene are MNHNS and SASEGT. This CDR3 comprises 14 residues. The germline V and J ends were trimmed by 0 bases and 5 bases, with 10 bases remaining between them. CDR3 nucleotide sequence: TGTGCCAGCAGTGAAGCGGGGGCTGGGACTGAAGCTTTCTTT. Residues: CASSEAGAGTEAFF.

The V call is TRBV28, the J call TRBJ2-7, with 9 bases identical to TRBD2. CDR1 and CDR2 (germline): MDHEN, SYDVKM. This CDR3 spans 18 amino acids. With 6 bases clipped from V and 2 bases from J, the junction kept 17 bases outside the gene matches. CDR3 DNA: TGTGCCAGCAGCCCCTTAGCGGGAGTTCATGAGTGGACCTACGAGCAGTACTTC. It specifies CASSPLAGVHEWTYEQYF.

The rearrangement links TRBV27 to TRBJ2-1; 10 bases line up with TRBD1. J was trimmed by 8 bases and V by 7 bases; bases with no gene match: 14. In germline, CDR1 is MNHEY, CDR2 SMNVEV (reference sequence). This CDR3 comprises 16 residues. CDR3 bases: TGTGCCAGCAACCCGGGACAGGGGCCCGCGGCGGATGAGCAGTTCTTC. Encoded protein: CASNPGQGPAADEQFF.

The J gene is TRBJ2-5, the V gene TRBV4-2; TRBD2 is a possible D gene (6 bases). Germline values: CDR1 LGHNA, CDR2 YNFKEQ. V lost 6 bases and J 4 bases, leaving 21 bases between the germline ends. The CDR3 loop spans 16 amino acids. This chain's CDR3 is CASRQKAGQGRETQYF. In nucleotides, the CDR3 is TGTGCCAGCAGACAAAAGGCGGGGCAGGGAAGAGAGACCCAGTACTTC.

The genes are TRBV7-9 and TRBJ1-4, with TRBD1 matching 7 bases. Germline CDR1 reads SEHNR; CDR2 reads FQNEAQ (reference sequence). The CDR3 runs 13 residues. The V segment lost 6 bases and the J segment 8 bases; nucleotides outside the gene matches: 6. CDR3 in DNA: TGTGCCAGCAGGCAACAGGGGTCAGAAAAACTGTTTTTT. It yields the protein CASRQQGSEKLFF.

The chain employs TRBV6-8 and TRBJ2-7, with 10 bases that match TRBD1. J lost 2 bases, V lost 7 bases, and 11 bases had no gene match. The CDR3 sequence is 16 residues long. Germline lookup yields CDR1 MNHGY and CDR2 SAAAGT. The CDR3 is CASKGDKGTGAYEQYF. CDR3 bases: TGTGCCAGCAAAGGAGACAAGGGGACAGGGGCCTACGAGCAGTACTTC.

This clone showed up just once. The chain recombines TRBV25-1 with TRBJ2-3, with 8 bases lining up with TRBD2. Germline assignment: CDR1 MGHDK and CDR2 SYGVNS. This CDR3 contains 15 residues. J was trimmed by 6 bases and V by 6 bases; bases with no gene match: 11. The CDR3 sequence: CASSLPGLGQDTQYF. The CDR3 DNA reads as TGTGCCAGCAGCCTACCGGGACTAGGGCAGGATACGCAGTATTTT.

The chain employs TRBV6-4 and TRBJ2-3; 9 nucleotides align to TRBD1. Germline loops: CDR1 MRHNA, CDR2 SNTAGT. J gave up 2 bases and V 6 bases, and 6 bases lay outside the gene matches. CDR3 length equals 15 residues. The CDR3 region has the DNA TGTGCCAGCAGCGCCACAGGGGGCTCCACAGATACGCAGTATTTT. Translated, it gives CASSATGGSTDTQYF.

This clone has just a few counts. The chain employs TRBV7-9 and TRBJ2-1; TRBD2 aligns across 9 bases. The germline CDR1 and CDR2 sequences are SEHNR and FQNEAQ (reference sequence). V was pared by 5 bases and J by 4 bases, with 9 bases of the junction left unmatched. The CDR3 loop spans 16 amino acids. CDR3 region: CASSPQLAGFYNEQFF. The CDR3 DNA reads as TGTGCCAGCAGCCCTCAACTAGCGGGCTTTTACAATGAGCAGTTCTTC.

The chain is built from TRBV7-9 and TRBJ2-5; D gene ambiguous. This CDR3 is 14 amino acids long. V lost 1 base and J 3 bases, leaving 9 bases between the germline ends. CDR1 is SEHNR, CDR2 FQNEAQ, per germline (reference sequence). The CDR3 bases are TGTGCCAGCAGCTTAGATGGTCGGGAAGAGACCCAGTACTTC. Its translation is CASSLDGREETQYF.

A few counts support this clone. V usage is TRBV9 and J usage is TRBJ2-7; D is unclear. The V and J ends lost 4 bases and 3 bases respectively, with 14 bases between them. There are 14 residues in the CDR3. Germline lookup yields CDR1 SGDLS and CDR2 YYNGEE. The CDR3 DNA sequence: TGTGCCAGCAGCCTTACAGAAAATCTCTACGAGCAGTACTTC. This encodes CASSLTENLYEQYF.

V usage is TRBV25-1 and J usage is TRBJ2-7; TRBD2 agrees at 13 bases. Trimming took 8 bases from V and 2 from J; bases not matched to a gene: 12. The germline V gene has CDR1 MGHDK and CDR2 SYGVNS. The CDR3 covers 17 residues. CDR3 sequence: CASGGPGLAGDPYEQYF. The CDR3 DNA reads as TGTGCCAGCGGAGGACCTGGACTAGCGGGAGATCCCTACGAGCAGTACTTC.

The CDR3 sequence is CASSRGQDRLGPQHF. CDR3 coding DNA: TGTGCCAGTAGTAGAGGACAGGACCGCCTTGGGCCCCAGCATTTT. The chain employs TRBV19 and TRBJ1-5; 7 bases are a match to TRBD1. Germline trimming cut 4 bases from V and 9 bases from J; bases unmatched to any gene: 12. CDR1 and CDR2 from the germline V gene are LNHDA and SQIVND (reference sequence). CDR3 length: 15 amino acids.

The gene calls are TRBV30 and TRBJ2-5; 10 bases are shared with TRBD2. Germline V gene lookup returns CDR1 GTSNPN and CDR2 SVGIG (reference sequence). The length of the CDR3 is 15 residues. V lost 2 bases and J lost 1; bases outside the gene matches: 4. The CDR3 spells CAWSLSGGAQETQYF. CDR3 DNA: TGTGCCTGGAGTCTCAGCGGGGGGGCCCAAGAGACCCAGTACTTC. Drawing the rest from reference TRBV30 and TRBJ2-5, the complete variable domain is SQTIHQWPATLVQPVGSPLSLECTVEGTSNPNLYWYRQAAGRGLQLLFYSVGIGQISSEVPQNLSASRPQDRQFILSSKKLLLSDSGFYLCAWSLSGGAQETQYFGPGTRLLVL.

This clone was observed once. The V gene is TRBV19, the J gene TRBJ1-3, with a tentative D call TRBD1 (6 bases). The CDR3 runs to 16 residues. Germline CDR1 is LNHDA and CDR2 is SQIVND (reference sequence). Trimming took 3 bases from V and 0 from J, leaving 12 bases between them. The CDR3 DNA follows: TGTGCCAGTAGTATTGAGGGGGGAAGCTCTGGAAACACCATATATTTT. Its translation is CASSIEGGSSGNTIYF.

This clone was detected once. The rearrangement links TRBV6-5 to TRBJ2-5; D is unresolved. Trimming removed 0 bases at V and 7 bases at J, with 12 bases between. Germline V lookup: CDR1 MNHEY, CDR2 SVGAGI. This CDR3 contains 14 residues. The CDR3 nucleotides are TGTGCCAGCAGTTACTCTCCGCCAGGCGGGACCCAGTACTTC. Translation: CASSYSPPGGTQYF.

CDR3 in DNA: TGTGCCAGCAGCCCCGAACAGGGCTCCTCTGGCTACACCTTC. As protein: CASSPEQGSSGYTF. This chain joins TRBV7-2 and TRBJ1-2, with D tentatively TRBD1 (6 bases). CDR1 and CDR2 from the germline V gene are SGHTA and FQGNSA. Trimming removed 5 bases at V and 7 bases at J, with 17 bases between. The CDR3 length is 14 residues.

The CDR3 region has the DNA TGTGCCAGCAGTGGGGGGCCAACAGATACGCAGTATTTT. It is translated as CASSGGPTDTQYF. The V gene is TRBV4-2, the J gene TRBJ2-3, with D perhaps given as TRBD1 or TRBD2 (6 bases each). Trimming took 6 bases from V and 3 from J, leaving 10 bases between them. The CDR3 sequence is 13 residues long. CDR1 LGHNA and CDR2 YNFKEQ come from the germline V gene.